Sequencing of this T cell receptor (beta chain) was carried out in a study of blood T cell repertoires in COVID-19. Overall study context: Samples representing acute and convalescent COVID-19 were sourced from the United States, Italy and Spain. PBMCs, B-cell-depleted T cells, or T cells were the source of the cDNA or gDNA that made up the material.

Authors' analysis steps: Nucleated cell number was recorded as an estimate derived from reference gene primer amplification. Clones were read by immunoSEQ multiplex PCR, and TCRdb kept only the in-frame ones, dropping some. Clone size and V and J calls were adopted from that table, with D and trimming inferred from the DNA. The sample carries over 100,000 clones, roughly 88% recorded once. Sequencing was performed on peripheral blood. The receptor comes from a woman aged 80 or over with active or convalescent COVID-19.

CDR3 in amino acids: CASSQTGGADGYTF. Written as DNA, the CDR3 is TGTGCCAGCAGCCAGACAGGGGGCGCGGATGGCTACACCTTC. The V call is TRBV3-1 (or the pseudogene TRBV3-2), the J call TRBJ1-2, with 10 nucleotides matching TRBD1. V lost 3 bases, J lost 6 bases, and 4 bases stayed unmatched. The CDR3 covers 14 residues. CDR1 LGHDT and CDR2 YNNKEL come from the germline V gene (reference sequence).